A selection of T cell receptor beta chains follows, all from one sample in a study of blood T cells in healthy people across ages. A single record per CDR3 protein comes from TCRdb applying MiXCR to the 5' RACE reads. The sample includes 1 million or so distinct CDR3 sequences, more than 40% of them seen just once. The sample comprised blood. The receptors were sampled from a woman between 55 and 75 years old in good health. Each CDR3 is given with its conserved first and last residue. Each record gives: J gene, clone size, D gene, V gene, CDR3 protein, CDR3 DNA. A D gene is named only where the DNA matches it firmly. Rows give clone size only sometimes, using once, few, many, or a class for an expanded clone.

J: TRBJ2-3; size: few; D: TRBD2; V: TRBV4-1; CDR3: CASSQDGGLAPTDTQYF; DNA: TGCGCCAGCAGCCAAGATGGGGGACTAGCCCCCACAGATACGCAGTATTTT
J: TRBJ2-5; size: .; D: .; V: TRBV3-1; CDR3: CASSQGTLGGSGQETQYF; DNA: TGTGCCAGCAGCCAAGGGACTCTAGGTGGAAGTGGGCAAGAGACCCAGTACTTC
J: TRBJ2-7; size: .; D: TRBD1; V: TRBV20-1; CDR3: CSARSDRGTDEQYF; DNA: TGCAGTGCTAGGAGCGACAGGGGCACCGACGAGCAGTACTTC
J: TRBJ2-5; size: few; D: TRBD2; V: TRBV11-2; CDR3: CASSLDKWAGGAQETQYF; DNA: TGTGCCAGCAGCTTAGATAAATGGGCGGGAGGGGCCCAAGAGACCCAGTACTTC
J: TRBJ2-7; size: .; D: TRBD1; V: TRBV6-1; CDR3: CASSGPGQGASYEQYF; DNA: TGTGCCAGCAGTGGACCGGGACAGGGGGCTTCCTACGAGCAGTACTTC
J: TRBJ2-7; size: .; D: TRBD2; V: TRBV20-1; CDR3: CSARDLAGGAYEQYF; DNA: TGCAGTGCTAGAGATCTGGCGGGAGGAGCCTACGAGCAGTACTTC
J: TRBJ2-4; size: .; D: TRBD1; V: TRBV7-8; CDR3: CASSPRDRGLGNIQYF; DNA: TGTGCCAGCAGCCCCCGGGACAGGGGGCTTGGAAACATTCAGTACTTC
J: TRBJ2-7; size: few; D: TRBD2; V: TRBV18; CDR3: CASSPWTSGRDDQYF; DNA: TGTGCCAGCTCACCCTGGACTAGCGGGAGGGACGACCAGTACTTC
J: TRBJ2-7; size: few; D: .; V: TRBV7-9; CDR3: CASSLEVIYEQYF; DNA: TGTGCCAGCAGCTTAGAGGTCATCTACGAGCAGTACTTC
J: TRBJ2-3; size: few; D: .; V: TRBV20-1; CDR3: CSATLRAASTDTQYF; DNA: TGCAGTGCAACCCTTAGAGCTGCTAGCACAGATACGCAGTATTTT
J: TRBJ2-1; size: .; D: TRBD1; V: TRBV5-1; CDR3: CASSLAHDRANNEQFF; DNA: TGCGCCAGCAGCTTGGCCCACGACAGGGCTAACAATGAGCAGTTCTTC
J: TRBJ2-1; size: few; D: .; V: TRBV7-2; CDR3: CASSWVASSYNEQFF; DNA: TGTGCCAGCTCCTGGGTGGCTAGTAGTTACAATGAGCAGTTCTTC
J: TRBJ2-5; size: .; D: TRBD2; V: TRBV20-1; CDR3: CSASAGGFQETQYF; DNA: TGCAGTGCTTCAGCGGGAGGGTTCCAAGAGACCCAGTACTTC
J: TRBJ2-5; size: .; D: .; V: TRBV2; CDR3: CASSEAARNRRGLGRETQYF; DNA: TGTGCCAGCAGTGAAGCGGCCCGCAATCGCAGGGGCCTGGGACGGGAGACCCAGTACTTC
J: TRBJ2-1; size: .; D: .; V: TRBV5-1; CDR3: CASSLVAALSNEQFF; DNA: TGCGCCAGCAGCTTGGTAGCGGCACTATCCAATGAGCAGTTCTTC
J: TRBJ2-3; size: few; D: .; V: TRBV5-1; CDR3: CASSLTTSGRTDTQYF; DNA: TGCGCCAGCAGCTTGACGACAAGCGGACGCACAGATACGCAGTATTTT
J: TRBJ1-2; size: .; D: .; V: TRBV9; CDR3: CASSVNAAANYGYTF; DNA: TGTGCCAGCAGCGTTAACGCCGCAGCTAACTATGGCTACACCTTC
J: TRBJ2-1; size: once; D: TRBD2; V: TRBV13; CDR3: CASSLAGLAIYNEQFF; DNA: TGTGCCAGCAGCTTAGCCGGACTAGCGATCTACAATGAGCAGTTCTTC
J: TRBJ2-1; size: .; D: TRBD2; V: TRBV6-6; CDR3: CASSSSLAGGHNEQFF; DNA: TGTGCCAGCAGTTCCTCACTAGCGGGAGGTCACAATGAGCAGTTCTTC
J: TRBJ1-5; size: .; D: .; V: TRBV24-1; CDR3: CTTSKGGAGGNQPQHF; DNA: TGTACCACCAGCAAAGGGGGGGCCGGAGGTAATCAGCCCCAGCATTTT
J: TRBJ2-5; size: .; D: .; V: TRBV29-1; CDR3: CSADSLLEIQETQYF; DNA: TGCAGCGCCGACAGCTTACTAGAGATCCAAGAGACCCAGTACTTC
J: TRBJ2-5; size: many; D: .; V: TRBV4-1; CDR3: CASSQDTARTQYF; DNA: TGCGCCAGCAGCCAAGATACGGCGAGGACCCAGTACTTC
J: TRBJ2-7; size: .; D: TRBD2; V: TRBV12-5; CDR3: CASGLATIPGLAGGQPFYEQYF; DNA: TGTGCTAGTGGTTTGGCAACGATCCCGGGACTAGCGGGAGGGCAACCTTTCTACGAGCAGTACTTC
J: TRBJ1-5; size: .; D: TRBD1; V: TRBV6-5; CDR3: CASSYAGQGNQPQHF; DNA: TGTGCCAGCAGTTACGCGGGACAGGGTAATCAGCCCCAGCATTTT
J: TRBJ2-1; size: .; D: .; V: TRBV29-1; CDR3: CSVDGRTAYNEQFF; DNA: TGCAGCGTTGACGGCAGGACGGCCTACAATGAGCAGTTCTTC
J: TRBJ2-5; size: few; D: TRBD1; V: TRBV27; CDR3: CASSSRGYQETQYF; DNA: TGTGCCAGCAGTAGCAGGGGGTACCAAGAGACCCAGTACTTC
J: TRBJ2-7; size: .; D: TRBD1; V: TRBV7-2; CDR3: CASSSRRQGYLYEQYF; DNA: TGTGCCAGCAGCTCCAGGAGACAGGGCTATCTCTACGAGCAGTACTTC
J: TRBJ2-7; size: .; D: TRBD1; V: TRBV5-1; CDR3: CASSLPDRAFEQYF; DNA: TGCGCCAGCAGCTTGCCCGACAGGGCCTTCGAGCAGTACTTC
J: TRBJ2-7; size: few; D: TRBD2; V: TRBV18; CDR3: CASSPYTSGLTYEQYF; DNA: TGTGCCAGCTCACCATACACTAGCGGGTTAACCTACGAGCAGTACTTC
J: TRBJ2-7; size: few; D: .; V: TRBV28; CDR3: CASSPVGRLGSYEQYF; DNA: TGTGCCAGCAGCCCCGTTGGGCGCTTAGGGTCCTACGAGCAGTACTTC
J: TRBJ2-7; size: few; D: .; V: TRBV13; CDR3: CASSLAAWGSRDYEQYF; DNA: TGTGCCAGCAGCTTAGCCGCCTGGGGGTCGAGGGACTACGAGCAGTACTTC
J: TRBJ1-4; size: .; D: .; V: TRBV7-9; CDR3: CASSLAGTAEKLFF; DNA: TGTGCCAGCAGCTTAGCGGGGACGGCCGAAAAACTGTTTTTT
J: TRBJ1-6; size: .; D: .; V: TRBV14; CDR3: CASSHFSGTRNSPLHF; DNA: TGTGCCAGCAGCCACTTCTCCGGGACGCGGAATTCACCCCTCCACTTT
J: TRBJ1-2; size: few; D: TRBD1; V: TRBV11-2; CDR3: CASSLAGGGGLRYGYTF; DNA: TGTGCCAGCAGCTTAGCCGGCGGAGGGGGCCTGAGGTATGGCTACACCTTC
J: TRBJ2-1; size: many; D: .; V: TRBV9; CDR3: CASSGPGLAASKQFF; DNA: TGTGCCAGCAGTGGGCCCGGGCTAGCCGCTTCAAAGCAGTTCTTC
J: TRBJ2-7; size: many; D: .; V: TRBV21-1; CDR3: CASSRGQGSYEQYF; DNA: TGTGCCAGCAGCCGAGGACAGGGGAGCTACGAGCAGTACTTC
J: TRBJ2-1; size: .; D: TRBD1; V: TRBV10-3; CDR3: CAIRTGTGANEQFF; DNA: TGTGCCATCAGAACCGGGACAGGGGCAAATGAGCAGTTCTTC
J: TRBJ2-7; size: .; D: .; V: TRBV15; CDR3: CATSRDGGGYEQYF; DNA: TGTGCCACCAGCAGAGACGGGGGAGGCTACGAGCAGTACTTC
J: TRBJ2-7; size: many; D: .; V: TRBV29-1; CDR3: CSAGTSDYEQYF; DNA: TGCAGCGCCGGGACGTCCGACTACGAGCAGTACTTC
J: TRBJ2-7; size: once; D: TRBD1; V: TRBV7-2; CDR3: CASSSSGTVLPYEQYF; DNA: TGTGCCAGCAGCAGCAGTGGGACAGTTCTTCCCTACGAGCAGTACTTC
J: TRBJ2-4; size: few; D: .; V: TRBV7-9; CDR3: CASIRIQLAKNIQYF; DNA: TGTGCCAGCATACGGATCCAATTAGCCAAAAACATTCAGTACTTC
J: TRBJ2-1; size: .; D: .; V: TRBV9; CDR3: CASSVDLSSAGREQFF; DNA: TGTGCCAGCAGCGTAGATTTGTCTTCCGCGGGAAGGGAGCAGTTCTTC